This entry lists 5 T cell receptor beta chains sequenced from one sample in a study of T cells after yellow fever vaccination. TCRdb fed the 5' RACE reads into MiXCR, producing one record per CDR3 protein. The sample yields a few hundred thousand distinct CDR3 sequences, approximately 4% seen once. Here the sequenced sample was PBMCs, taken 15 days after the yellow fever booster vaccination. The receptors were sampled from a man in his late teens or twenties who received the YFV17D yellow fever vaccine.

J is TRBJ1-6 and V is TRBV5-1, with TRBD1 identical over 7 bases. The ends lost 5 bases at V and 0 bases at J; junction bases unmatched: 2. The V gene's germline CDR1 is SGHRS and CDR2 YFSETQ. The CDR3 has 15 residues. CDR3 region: CASRGGLSYNSPLHF. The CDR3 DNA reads TGCGCCAGCAGAGGGGGCCTCTCCTATAATTCACCCCTCCACTTT. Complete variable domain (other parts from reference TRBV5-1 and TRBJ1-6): KAGVTQTPRYLIKTRGQQVTLSCSPISGHRSVSWYQQTPGQGLQFLFEYFSETQRNKGNFPGRFSGRQFSNSRSEMNVSTLELGDSALYLCASRGGLSYNSPLHFGNGTRLTVT.

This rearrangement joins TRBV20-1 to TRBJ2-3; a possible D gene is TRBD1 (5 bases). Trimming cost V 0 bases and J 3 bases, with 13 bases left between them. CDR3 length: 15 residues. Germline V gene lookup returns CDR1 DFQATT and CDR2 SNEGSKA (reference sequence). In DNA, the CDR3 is TGCAGTGCTAGAGATGTGGGCAGGGCGACAGATACGCAGTATTTT. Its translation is CSARDVGRATDTQYF.

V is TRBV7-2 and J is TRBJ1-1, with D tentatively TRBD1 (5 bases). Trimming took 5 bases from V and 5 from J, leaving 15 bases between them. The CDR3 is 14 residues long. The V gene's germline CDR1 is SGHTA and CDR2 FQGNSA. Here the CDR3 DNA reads TGTGCCAGCAGCCGCTCGGGGGTCGGGACTGAAGCTTTCTTT. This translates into CASSRSGVGTEAFF.

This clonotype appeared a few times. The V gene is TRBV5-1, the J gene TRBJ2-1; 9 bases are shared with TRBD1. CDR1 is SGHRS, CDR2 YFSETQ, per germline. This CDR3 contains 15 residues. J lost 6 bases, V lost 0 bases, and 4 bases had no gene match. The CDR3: CASSLGDRVLNEQFF. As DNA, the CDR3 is TGCGCCAGCAGCTTGGGGGACAGGGTCCTCAATGAGCAGTTCTTC.

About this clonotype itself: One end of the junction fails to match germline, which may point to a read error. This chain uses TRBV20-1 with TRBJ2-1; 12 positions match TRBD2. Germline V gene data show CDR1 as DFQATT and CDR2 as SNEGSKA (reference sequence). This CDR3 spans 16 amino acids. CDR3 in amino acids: CSAPLPGLAGRNEPFF. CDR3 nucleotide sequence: TGCAGTGCCCCCCTCCCAGGACTAGCGGGGAGGAATGAGCCGTTCTTC.